These T cell receptor beta chains were read from a single sample in a study of vaccination and CD4 T cells after COVID-19. No antigen has been identified for these receptors. TCRdb analysed the PCR reads with MiXCR anew, one entry per CDR3 protein. The sample contains about 15,000 distinct CDR3 sequences, roughly 30% of which appear only once. Sequencing input: cultured CD4+ T cells from blood. Receptors were obtained from a human donor with COVID-19. The CDR3 runs from the conserved cysteine through the conserved F or W. D genes are given only for firm matches. The size field is filled for only some rows; it gives once, few, many or a size class.

v_gene	d_gene	abundance	j_gene	CDR3nt	CDR3aa
TRBV28	TRBD1	NA	TRBJ1-5	TGTGCCAGCAGTTTCCTCCACAGGGGGAATCAGCCCCAGCATTTT	CASSFLHRGNQPQHF
TRBV29-1	NA	once	TRBJ2-1	TGCAGCGTTGGGAGGGTGGTGGTCGATGAGCAGTTCTTC	CSVGRVVVDEQFF
TRBV12-3/TRBV12-4	NA	few	TRBJ1-2	TGTGCCAGCAGTTTAATCCAGGGGAGAAACTATGGCTACACCTTC	CASSLIQGRNYGYTF
TRBV7-3	NA	few	TRBJ2-5	TGTGCCAGCAGGGCTGGGCTAGCCGTCCAAGAGACCCAGTACTTC	CASRAGLAVQETQYF
TRBV7-2	NA	few	TRBJ1-5	TGTGCCAGCAGCGAGGCACGGGGAAGTCAGCCCCAGCATTTT	CASSEARGSQPQHF
TRBV7-9	TRBD1	NA	TRBJ2-5	TGTGCCAGCAGCCATCAGACAGGGGGTAGTGAGACCCAGTACTTC	CASSHQTGGSETQYF
TRBV19	TRBD1	NA	TRBJ1-3	TGTGCCAGTAGTGGACAGGGTAGCTCTGGAAACACCATATATTTT	CASSGQGSSGNTIYF
TRBV6-1	NA	few	TRBJ2-7	TGTGCCAGCATTAACCGGGACTCGAGCTCCTACGAGCAGTACTTC	CASINRDSSSYEQYF
TRBV7-6	NA	NA	TRBJ2-7	TGTGCCAGCAGCTTAACAGCCTCCTACGAGCAGTACTTC	CASSLTASYEQYF
TRBV12-3/TRBV12-4	NA	NA	TRBJ1-1	TGTGCCAGCTGTTCCTCCGACGGTTCGGCTTTCTTT	CASCSSDGSAFF
TRBV4-2	NA	NA	TRBJ2-3	TGTGCCAGCAGCCAAGGGGCCGAGGGGGGCACAGATACGCAGTATTTT	CASSQGAEGGTDTQYF
TRBV6-1	NA	NA	TRBJ2-7	TGTGCCAGCAGTGACTATACCTACGAGCAGTACTTC	CASSDYTYEQYF
TRBV19	NA	NA	TRBJ2-2	TGTGCCAGTTGCCCACGGCTTACGAACACCGGGGAGCTGTTTTTT	CASCPRLTNTGELFF
TRBV2	NA	few	TRBJ2-2	TGTGCCAGCAGTGTAACGGTATTGAACGGGGAGCTGTTTTTT	CASSVTVLNGELFF
TRBV2	NA	NA	TRBJ2-7	TGTGCCGGGGGGCGGGACCTCTACGAGCAGTACTTC	CAGGRDLYEQYF
TRBV7-2	NA	NA	TRBJ1-6	TGTGCCAGCAGCCCGGGAGTAGGGTTTAATTCACCCCTCCACTTT	CASSPGVGFNSPLHF
TRBV20-1	NA	NA	TRBJ2-7	TGCAGTGCTAGAGTTGTCGGGAACTACGAGCAGTACTTC	CSARVVGNYEQYF
TRBV7-2	NA	few	TRBJ1-5	TGTGCCAGCAGCACGTACAGGGATCAGCCCCAGCATTTT	CASSTYRDQPQHF
TRBV18	NA	few	TRBJ2-7	TGTGCCAGCTCGCCCCACCCCTCCTACGAGCAGTACTTC	CASSPHPSYEQYF
TRBV5-1	NA	few	TRBJ2-7	TGCGCCAGCAGCTTGGATCCCAGGGGCTCCTACGAGCAGTACTTC	CASSLDPRGSYEQYF
TRBV7-6	TRBD2	few	TRBJ2-3	TGTGCCAGCAGCTTCGGGACTAGCGGCACAGATACGCAGTATTTT	CASSFGTSGTDTQYF
TRBV20-1	TRBD1	NA	TRBJ2-7	TGCAGTGCTAGTTCGACGGGACAGGTATCCTACGAGCAGTACTTC	CSASSTGQVSYEQYF
TRBV19	TRBD1	few	TRBJ2-7	TGTGCCAGTAGTCCACGGGGACAGGGGCTATTCGAGCAGTACTTC	CASSPRGQGLFEQYF
TRBV24-1	TRBD2	few	TRBJ2-3	TGTGCCACCAGTGCGGCTAGCGGGGGGTTAGATACGCAGTATTTT	CATSAASGGLDTQYF
TRBV12-3/TRBV12-4	NA	NA	TRBJ2-5	TGTGCCAGCAGCCATGTCCAAGAGACCCAGTACTTC	CASSHVQETQYF
TRBV21-1	NA	NA	TRBJ1-6	TGTGCCAGCAAGGCCGGGAATTCACCCCTCCACTTT	CASKAGNSPLHF
TRBV6-1	NA	few	TRBJ1-3	TGTGCCAGCAGTGATCTCGACGGCTCTGGAAACACCATATATTTT	CASSDLDGSGNTIYF
TRBV19	TRBD1	few	TRBJ1-2	TGTGCCAGTAGTGAGCAAACAGGGGACGTCTATGGCTACACCTTC	CASSEQTGDVYGYTF
TRBV24-1	NA	few	TRBJ2-2	TGTGCCACCAGTGATTACCCGGGAACCGGGGAGCTGTTTTTT	CATSDYPGTGELFF
TRBV2	TRBD2	few	TRBJ2-7	TGTGCCAGCAGGTTTATTCTAGCGGGGAACGAGCAGTACTTC	CASRFILAGNEQYF
TRBV20-1	NA	NA	TRBJ1-2	TGCAGTGCTAGGCCACCCAACAGGGTCTATGGCTACACCTTC	CSARPPNRVYGYTF
TRBV30	NA	NA	TRBJ2-5	TGTGCCTGGACGGCGGGGCAGACCCAGTACTTC	CAWTAGQTQYF
TRBV6-2/TRBV6-3	NA	NA	TRBJ2-2	TGTGCCGGCAGACGGACGACAGGAACAAACACCGGGGAGCTGTTTTTT	CAGRRTTGTNTGELFF
TRBV7-2	NA	few	TRBJ2-5	TGTGCCAGCAGCTTACGTAGGACCGGGGGAGAGACCCAGTACTTC	CASSLRRTGGETQYF
TRBV6-2/TRBV6-3	NA	NA	TRBJ2-1	TGTGCCAGCAGTTACCAGGGCGGACCCCCTCTGTTCTTC	CASSYQGGPPLFF
TRBV7-9	NA	few	TRBJ1-2	TGTGCCAGCAGCTTAGAGACAAGGCCCCTCTATGGCTACACCTTC	CASSLETRPLYGYTF
TRBV6-2/TRBV6-3	NA	few	TRBJ2-7	TGTGCCAGCAGTTACTCGCCAGCGGGCGGAACCTACGAGCAGTACTTC	CASSYSPAGGTYEQYF
TRBV12-5	TRBD1	NA	TRBJ1-6	TGTGCTAGTGGTCCCCCAGGGGGAAACTCCTATAATTCACCCCTCCACTTT	CASGPPGGNSYNSPLHF
TRBV20-1	NA	NA	TRBJ1-1	TGCAGTGCCCCTTTCGAGGGGAGGAACACTGAAGCTTTCTTT	CSAPFEGRNTEAFF
TRBV4-2	TRBD2	NA	TRBJ2-3	TGTGCCAGCAGCCAAGTAGGTCGGCTAGCGGGGGGGGCAGATACGCAGTATTTT	CASSQVGRLAGGADTQYF
TRBV20-1	NA	NA	TRBJ1-2	TGCAGTGCTAGAGCTTTTTTGACAGGTGCCCGCTCTGGCTACACCTTC	CSARAFLTGARSGYTF
TRBV20-1	TRBD1	few	TRBJ2-3	TGCAGTGCTAGAGATTTGTTGGGACAGGGTGCAGATACGCAGTATTTT	CSARDLLGQGADTQYF
TRBV2	TRBD2	few	TRBJ2-3	TGTGCCAGCAGTGAACAGGCTAGCGGGGGTGCAGATACGCAGTATTTT	CASSEQASGGADTQYF